These 13 T cell receptor beta chains were all obtained from the same sample, sequenced in a study of cytomegalovirus exposure and HLA in healthy donors. In the PCR, 60 Vbeta and 13 Jbeta primers were used. Profiled with immunoSEQ multiplex PCR; TCRdb holds only in-frame clones, not every one. This table has roughly 140,000 clones, over 70% appearing once. The specimen sequenced was PBMCs. These receptors originate from a middle-aged man in good health and CMV-seropositive.

The J gene is TRBJ1-6, the V gene TRBV6-6, with 9 bases fitting TRBD1. V dropped 6 bases and J dropped 8; count of bases not matched to a gene: 11. The germline V gene encodes CDR1 MNHNY and CDR2 SVGAGI (reference sequence). This CDR3 contains 16 residues. CDR3 sequence: CASRERNRGRDSPLHF. In nucleotides, the CDR3 is TGTGCCAGCAGAGAACGCAACAGGGGGCGCGATTCACCCCTCCACTTT.

The V call is TRBV30, the J call TRBJ1-3; 7 bases agree with TRBD1. CDR3 length: 15 amino acids. Germline V gene data show CDR1 as GTSNPN and CDR2 as SVGIG (reference sequence). J lost 3 bases, V lost 3 bases, and 8 bases had no gene match. The CDR3 loop reads CAWSRTGTVGNTIYF. CDR3 nucleotides: TGTGCCTGGAGCAGAACCGGGACAGTTGGAAACACCATATATTTT.

The CDR3 nucleotides read TGTGCCATCAAGAGTGAGTTAACAAGAGGCTACGAGCAGTACTTC. Translated: CAIKSELTRGYEQYF. The chain is built from TRBV10-3 and TRBJ2-7; D gene ambiguous. CDR1 is ENHRY and CDR2 is SYGVKD in the germline V gene. The CDR3 runs 15 residues. The ends were cut back, 7 bases at V and 3 bases at J, with 19 bases in the middle.

This clone showed up just a few times. The genes are TRBV6-5 and TRBJ1-2, with D maybe TRBD1 (5 bases). There are 15 residues in the CDR3. Germline assignment: CDR1 MNHEY and CDR2 SVGAGI. V was pared by 2 bases and J by 0 bases, with 10 bases between. The CDR3 reads CASSYQGIPNYGYTF. CDR3 bases: TGTGCCAGCAGTTACCAGGGCATCCCTAACTATGGCTACACCTTC.

The genes are TRBV7-9 and TRBJ1-1, with D possibly TRBD1 on 5 matching bases. Trimming pared 1 base from V and 6 bases from J, leaving 15 bases between. Germline V gives CDR1 SEHNR, CDR2 FQNEAQ (reference sequence). The CDR3 consists of 15 residues. The CDR3: CASSLEGPGRSEAFF. CDR3 coding DNA: TGTGCCAGCAGCTTAGAGGGCCCAGGGCGGTCTGAAGCTTTCTTT.

This clone appeared a single time. The CDR3 DNA follows: TGTGCCAGCAGTTTCGGCTCAGGGGTTAGGAACTATGGCTACACCTTC. Its protein is CASSFGSGVRNYGYTF. V usage is TRBV27 and J usage is TRBJ1-2, with D tentatively TRBD1 (6 bases). Germline assignment: CDR1 MNHEY and CDR2 SMNVEV (reference sequence). V lost 3 bases to trimming and J lost 2 bases, with 16 bases between them. The CDR3 sequence is 16 residues long.

The rearrangement uses TRBV9 and TRBJ2-3; TRBD2 agrees at 9 bases. Germline-derived CDR1 and CDR2 are SGDLS and YYNGEE. This CDR3 spans 15 amino acids. With 6 bases clipped from V and 2 bases from J, the junction kept 7 bases outside the gene matches. The CDR3 spells CASTTGTSYTDTQYF. In DNA, the CDR3 is TGTGCCAGCACCACCGGGACTAGCTACACAGATACGCAGTATTTT.

The rearrangement links TRBV7-9 to TRBJ2-3; 12 bases agree with TRBD1. This CDR3 spans 17 amino acids. The V gene end was trimmed by 10 bases and the J gene end by 3 bases; junction bases not matched to a gene: 14. The germline V gene has CDR1 SEHNR and CDR2 FQNEAQ (reference sequence). The CDR3, as DNA: TGTGCCATCTACTACGGGACAGGGGGCGCGAGGACAGATACGCAGTATTTT. Encoded protein: CAIYYGTGGARTDTQYF. Full variable domain (rest looked up from reference TRBV7-9 and TRBJ2-3): DTGVSQNPRHKITKRGQNVTFRCDPISEHNRLYWYRQTLGQGPEFLTYFQNEAQLEKSRLLSDRFSAERPKGSFSTLEIQRTEQGDSAMYLCAIYYGTGGARTDTQYFGPGTRLTVL.

V gene TRBV5-4 combines with J gene TRBJ2-2; 11 nucleotides agree with TRBD2. With 3 bases clipped from V and 1 base from J, the junction kept 2 bases outside the gene matches. The CDR3 loop spans 16 amino acids. The germline gives CDR1 SGHNT, CDR2 YYREEE (reference sequence). CDR3 DNA sequence: TGTGCCAGCAGCTCGGGACTAGCGGTGAACACCGGGGAGCTGTTTTTT. The encoded protein is CASSSGLAVNTGELFF.

The genes are TRBV15 and TRBJ2-7; 10 bases agree with TRBD2. Germline V lookup: CDR1 LNHNV, CDR2 YYDKDF (reference sequence). This CDR3 comprises 15 residues. V lost 1 base, J lost 4 bases, and 4 bases stayed unmatched. The CDR3 loop reads CATSRVVAGGYEQYF. CDR3 coding DNA: TGTGCCACCAGCAGAGTGGTAGCGGGAGGATACGAGCAGTACTTC.

This clone was seen a few times. The V call is TRBV27, the J call TRBJ2-7; TRBD2 agrees at 14 bases. The V segment lost 5 bases and the J segment 5 bases; nucleotides outside the gene matches: 11. The CDR3 contains 17 residues. Germline CDR1 reads MNHEY; CDR2 reads SMNVEV (reference sequence). CDR3 protein: CASSPPPGLAGAHEQYF. CDR3 DNA sequence: TGTGCCAGCAGTCCCCCCCCGGGACTAGCGGGAGCTCACGAGCAGTACTTC.

Of note for this clone: Other DNA sequences in the same sample also yield this CDR3. The chain links TRBV13 to TRBJ2-1, with 15 nucleotides matching TRBD2. This CDR3 is built from 15 residues. Trimming removed 4 bases from V and 6 bases from J; junction bases left unmatched: 1. The germline gives CDR1 PRHDT, CDR2 FYEKMQ (reference sequence). The CDR3 sequence is CASSSGLAGGNEQFF. The CDR3 DNA follows: TGTGCCAGCAGCTCGGGACTAGCGGGAGGCAATGAGCAGTTCTTC.

This clone has a handful of counts. This chain joins TRBV5-1 and TRBJ1-2; D is unresolved. From germline, CDR1 is SGHRS and CDR2 YFSETQ. The V end lost 4 bases, the J end lost 3 bases, and 7 bases lay between the germline ends. The CDR3 contains 12 residues. CDR3 in amino acids: CASSSTDYGYTF. CDR3 in DNA: TGCGCCAGCAGCAGTACGGACTATGGCTACACCTTC. Drawing the rest from reference TRBV5-1 and TRBJ1-2, the complete variable domain is KAGVTQTPRYLIKTRGQQVTLSCSPISGHRSVSWYQQTPGQGLQFLFEYFSETQRNKGNFPGRFSGRQFSNSRSEMNVSTLELGDSALYLCASSSTDYGYTFGSGTRLTVV.